The 22 T cell receptor beta chains below were found in one sample sequenced in a study of blood T cell repertoires in COVID-19. TCRdb's copy holds only in-frame clones and misses some; the assay was immunoSEQ multiplex PCR. The sample has 300,000 to 450,000 clones; roughly 87% are singletons. Sequencing used PBMCs or T cells enriched from blood (not recorded which). The receptor set was obtained from a woman in her twenties or thirties who had recovered from COVID-19.

The rearrangement links TRBV28 to TRBJ1-6, with TRBD1 matching over 8 bases. V was pared by 6 bases and J by 9 bases, with 19 bases of the junction left unmatched. The CDR3 has 18 residues. Germline assignment: CDR1 MDHEN and CDR2 SYDVKM. The CDR3 DNA reads TGTGCCAGCAGCCTACGAAAAATCAGGGGGCGGGATCGTTCACCCCTCCACTTT. Translation: CASSLRKIRGRDRSPLHF.

This chain connects TRBV6-1 to TRBJ2-2, with 11 bases fitting TRBD2. Losses at the gene ends were 3 bases for V and 6 bases for J; bases not matched to a gene: 3. CDR1 and CDR2 (germline): MNHNS, SASEGT. This CDR3 spans 15 amino acids. The CDR3 DNA follows: TGTGCCAGCAGTGAGGTAGCGGGAGGGTCCGGGGAGCTGTTTTTT. Its protein product is CASSEVAGGSGELFF.

This rearrangement joins TRBV7-2 to TRBJ2-2, with a weak D call TRBD1 (5 bases). Germline V gives CDR1 SGHTA, CDR2 FQGNSA. The length of the CDR3 is 13 residues. Trimming took off 2 bases at V and 7 bases at J, with 8 bases between the two ends. DNA of the CDR3: TGTGCCAGCAGCTTACAGGGTTACGGGGAGCTGTTTTTT. Its translation: CASSLQGYGELFF.

J is TRBJ2-1 and V is TRBV6-5; TRBD1 matches at 8 bases. This CDR3 spans 14 amino acids. Germline CDR1 reads MNHEY; CDR2 reads SVGAGI. V trimming: 6 bases; J trimming: 10 bases; junction bases outside the gene matches: 11. CDR3 amino acids: CASRPGTGIVEQFF. The CDR3 DNA follows: TGTGCCAGCAGGCCGGGGACAGGAATAGTCGAGCAGTTCTTC.

CDR3 in DNA: TGTGCCAGTCGCGAGGGCGGGGGGAGGACCCAGTACTTC. Protein product: CASREGGGRTQYF. V is TRBV6-5 and J is TRBJ2-5, with 8 bases identical to TRBD2. The CDR3 totals 13 residues. V trimming: 9 bases; J trimming: 7 bases; junction bases outside the gene matches: 10. Germline values: CDR1 MNHEY, CDR2 SVGAGI.

The chain links TRBV7-2 to TRBJ2-5, with 8 bases matching TRBD2. The CDR3 runs 17 residues. The trim removed 0 bases at V and 5 bases at J, leaving 11 bases unmatched. CDR1 is SGHTA, CDR2 FQGNSA, per germline. As DNA, the CDR3 is TGTGCCAGCAGCTTAGCGCTGGGGCTAGCGGGCGGGGAGACCCAGTACTTC. Its translation: CASSLALGLAGGETQYF.

V and J are TRBV7-8 and TRBJ1-2, with TRBD1 matching over 10 bases. This CDR3 contains 13 residues. V was pared by 5 bases and J by 8 bases, with 5 bases of the junction left unmatched. From germline, CDR1 is SGHVS and CDR2 FQNEAQ. The DNA for the CDR3 is TGTGCCAGCAGCCTGACAGGGGGCTACGGCTACACCTTC. This encodes CASSLTGGYGYTF.

Notes on this clone: The junction shows a germline mismatch at one end, possibly a read error. The CDR3 coding sequence is TGCAGCGTTGAGGGGCAGGGATTCTCCTTC. This codes for CSVEGQGFSF. This rearrangement joins TRBV29-1 to TRBJ1-2, with D perhaps matching TRBD1 (5 bases). Looked up from germline, CDR1 is SQVTM and CDR2 is ANQGSEA. The CDR3 spans 10 residues.

The chain has TRBV6-2 or TRBV6-3 and TRBJ1-5; no reliable D call. This CDR3 spans 16 amino acids. Germline-derived CDR1 and CDR2 are MNHEY and SVGEGT. The V and J ends lost 0 bases and 2 bases respectively, with 11 bases between them. CDR3 coding DNA: TGTGCCAGCAGTTACTCATCCGGGGATCGCAATCAGCCCCAGCATTTT. It encodes CASSYSSGDRNQPQHF.

This chain uses TRBV27 with TRBJ2-7, with 9 bases that match TRBD1. V shed 6 bases, J shed 0 bases, and the junction held 6 bases outside the gene matches. CDR3 length: 15 amino acids. Germline V lookup: CDR1 MNHEY, CDR2 SMNVEV (reference sequence). CDR3 residues: CASSPDRGYSYEQYF. The CDR3 DNA reads as TGTGCCAGCAGCCCCGACAGGGGGTACTCCTACGAGCAGTACTTC.

CDR3 residues: CASSQDKRGRVTDTQYF. CDR3 sequence (DNA): TGCGCCAGCAGCCAAGATAAAAGGGGGCGAGTCACAGATACGCAGTATTTT. The chain carries TRBV4-1 and TRBJ2-3; 7 bases line up with TRBD1. Trimming cost V 0 bases and J 2 bases; bases outside gene matches: 8. CDR1 is MGHRA, CDR2 YSYEKL, per germline. The CDR3 length is 17 residues.

The J gene is TRBJ1-4, the V gene TRBV2; TRBD1 might be the D (6 bases). The V end was cut by 4 bases, the J end by 0 bases, with 15 bases between. Looked up from germline, CDR1 is SNHLY and CDR2 is FYNNEI. This CDR3 has 17 amino acids. The chain's CDR3 is CASSAGQPQATNEKLFF. The CDR3 DNA reads as TGTGCCAGCAGTGCCGGACAGCCTCAAGCAACTAATGAAAAACTGTTTTTT.

The rearrangement joins TRBV9 to TRBJ2-3; TRBD1 aligns across 10 bases. This CDR3 contains 20 residues. Germline loops: CDR1 SGDLS, CDR2 YYNGEE. Losses at the gene ends were 1 base for V and 4 bases for J; bases not matched to a gene: 18. The CDR3 nucleotides read TGTGCCAGCAGCGTAAATGCCCCCACGAAAACCGGGACAGGGGCAGATACGCAGTATTTT. This sequence encodes CASSVNAPTKTGTGADTQYF.

The CDR3 reads CASSDQGAKDTQYF. CDR3 DNA sequence: TGCGCCAGCAGTGATCAGGGGGCTAAAGATACGCAGTATTTT. The chain couples TRBV10-1 to TRBJ2-3; TRBD1 matches 8 bases. V was clipped by 3 bases and J by 5 bases; unmatched bases: 4. Germline loops: CDR1 WNHNN, CDR2 SYGVQD (reference sequence). The CDR3 is made up of 14 amino acids.

The V gene is TRBV18, the J gene TRBJ1-2, with 8 bases identical to TRBD1. The CDR3 runs to 15 residues. The germline gives CDR1 KGHSH, CDR2 LQKENI. V lost 3 bases and J lost 5; bases outside the gene matches: 8. For the CDR3, the DNA is TGTGCCAGCTCACCTGGACAGGGCGGAGGGTATGGCTACACCTTC. Translating it yields CASSPGQGGGYGYTF.

The V gene is TRBV11-2, the J gene TRBJ2-7, with 10 positions matching TRBD1. CDR3 length: 15 residues. V lost 5 bases and J lost 4; bases outside the gene matches: 8. Germline V gene lookup returns CDR1 SGHAT and CDR2 FQNNGV. For the CDR3, the DNA is TGTGCCAGCAGCCAACGACAGGGGGCTCTATACGAGCAGTACTTC. Amino acids: CASSQRQGALYEQYF.

This sequence joins TRBV7-2 and TRBJ1-6; perhaps TRBD1 as D (5 bases). Germline V lookup: CDR1 SGHTA, CDR2 FQGNSA. The CDR3 has 18 amino acids. Trimming took off 5 bases at V and 0 bases at J, with 17 bases between the two ends. The CDR3, as DNA: TGTGCCAGCAGCCTATCATACCGACAGACCTCCTATAATTCACCCCTCCACTTT. Translating it yields CASSLSYRQTSYNSPLHF.

V usage is TRBV7-9 and J usage is TRBJ2-5; the match to TRBD1 covers 7 bases. This CDR3 spans 13 amino acids. Germline V gene data show CDR1 as SEHNR and CDR2 as FQNEAQ (reference sequence). V shed 5 bases, J shed 5 bases, and the junction held 5 bases outside the gene matches. In DNA form, the CDR3 reads TGTGCCAGCAGCACAGGGGCGAGGGAGACCCAGTACTTC. Its protein product is CASSTGARETQYF.

The chain combines TRBV18 with TRBJ2-7; TRBD2 agrees at 8 bases. The CDR3 extends over 16 amino acids. Trimming removed 5 bases from V and 3 bases from J; junction bases left unmatched: 12. Germline CDR1 KGHSH, CDR2 LQKENI. The DNA for the CDR3 is TGTGCCAGCTCAACGGGAGGGCGGGGTACCGGCTACGAGCAGTACTTC. Its protein product is CASSTGGRGTGYEQYF.

The chain has TRBV7-9 and TRBJ2-1, with no clear D. Germline V gene data show CDR1 as SEHNR and CDR2 as FQNEAQ (reference sequence). Trimming shortened V by 1 base and J by 2 bases, and 9 bases separated the two germline ends. CDR3 length: 15 amino acids. In DNA form, the CDR3 reads TGTGCCAGCAGCTTAGGCGCAGGTACCTACAATGAGCAGTTCTTC. Its translation: CASSLGAGTYNEQFF.

The chain links TRBV27 to TRBJ1-2; 9 positions match TRBD1. The germline gives CDR1 MNHEY, CDR2 SMNVEV (reference sequence). V dropped 3 bases and J dropped 4; count of bases not matched to a gene: 6. The CDR3 consists of 15 residues. Written as DNA, the CDR3 is TGTGCCAGCAGTTTTTCGGAGACAGGGGGCTATGGCTACACCTTC. Translated: CASSFSETGGYGYTF.

This clone was observed once. The chain couples TRBV19 to TRBJ2-7, with D possibly TRBD1 on 5 matching bases. This CDR3 is built from 14 residues. Germline CDR1 LNHDA, CDR2 SQIVND (reference sequence). Trimming took 4 bases from V and 2 from J, leaving 12 bases between them. The CDR3 reads CASSRRGLTYEQYF. In DNA, the CDR3 is TGTGCCAGTAGTAGAAGGGGTCTCACCTACGAGCAGTACTTC.